This T cell receptor beta chain was profiled in a study of shared clonotypes between healthy human individuals. The germline V gene has CDR1 MNHNY and CDR2 SVGAGI (reference sequence). This CDR3 region has 13 residues. V was pared by 5 bases and J by 6 bases, with 12 bases between. The genomic DNA of each subset was split evenly across several immunoSEQ plates. This table comes from immunoSEQ multiplex PCR, and its TCRdb copy is limited to in-frame clones, with some not included. This sample has some 450,000 clones, with approximately 80% found just once. The V call is TRBV6-6, the J call TRBJ2-3; TRBD2 is a possible D gene (5 bases). The origin of this receptor is a woman in her thirties or forties in good health. Some clones in this sample may be carry-over from other donors' samples. Sequences were obtained from PBMCs. The CDR3 loop is CASSQSTGDTQYF. The CDR3 DNA reads TGTGCCAGCAGTCAGTCTACGGGGGATACGCAGTATTTT.